The T cell receptor beta chain described here comes from a study of T-cell reconstitution after alpha-beta-depleted transplantation in children. Study-wide results and caveats: Some patients showed high day-60 TCRbeta diversity, which derived from surviving recipient T cells and thymic progenitors. Newly generated T cells supplied most T-cell counts and diversity one year post-transplant. Expanded graft clones numbering several hundred reportedly gave rise to alpha-beta T cells about two months after transplant.

This clonotype was observed at least ten times. Its target is not known. It was with unique molecular identifiers that the TCRbeta library was prepared. TCRdb called the PCR reads again in MiXCR, with one record for every CDR3 protein. The table shows about 420,000 distinct CDR3 sequences, with around 15% occurring only once. CDR1 and CDR2 (germline): SGHRS, YFSETQ. V lost 5 bases and J lost 5, with 13 bases in between. The CDR3 consists of 14 residues. The receptor comes from a boy in the first two years of life who had a stem cell transplant for Wiskott-Aldrich syndrome, so the T cells may come from the graft donor. The starting material was PBMCs, mostly from graft donor cells, obtained 360 days after TCRalphabeta/CD19-depleted stem cell transplant. This chain joins TRBV5-1 and TRBJ2-2, with D perhaps matching TRBD1 (6 bases). The CDR3 DNA sequence: TGCGCCAGCAGATGGGGAGACAGGACCGGGGAGCTGTTTTTT. Its protein product is CASRWGDRTGELFF.